The rows below give T cell receptor beta chains drawn from one sample of a study of patients and donors after allogeneic stem cell transplantation. TCRdb re-analysed the RT-PCR reads in MiXCR, keeping a single row per CDR3 protein. The sample records some 880,000 distinct CDR3 sequences, 18% being singletons. Sequences were obtained from blood, either unsorted or a sorted T cell fraction (not recorded which). These receptors were obtained from a human donor who was either an allogeneic HSCT recipient or a stem cell or donor lymphocyte infusion donor (not recorded which). It is not recorded whose cells these are; they may come from a transplant donor. Each CDR3 is given with its conserved first and last residue. A D gene is named only where the DNA matches it firmly. Rows give clone size only sometimes, using once, few, many, or a class for an expanded clone.

j_call	v_call	d_call	clone_size	cdr3_aa	cdr3_nt
TRBJ2-3	TRBV20-1	TRBD2	.	CSASGLAGGLDTQYF	TGCAGTGCCAGCGGACTAGCGGGGGGGCTGGATACGCAGTATTTT
TRBJ2-1	TRBV20-1	.	few	CSARVSFYNEQFF	TGCAGTGCTAGAGTTAGCTTTTACAATGAGCAGTTCTTC
TRBJ1-5	TRBV12-3/TRBV12-4	TRBD1	few	CASSSKGQRDNQPQHF	TGTGCCAGCAGTTCGAAGGGACAGCGGGACAATCAGCCCCAGCATTTT
TRBJ2-7	TRBV7-8	.	few	CASSLFSGRTYEQYF	TGTGCCAGCAGCTTATTTTCTGGGAGGACCTACGAGCAGTACTTC
TRBJ2-3	TRBV5-1	TRBD1	.	CASSSDRGLSDTQYF	TGCGCCAGCAGCTCCGACAGGGGGCTTTCGGATACGCAGTATTTT
TRBJ2-7	TRBV14	TRBD1	.	CASSQGQGITYEQYF	TGTGCCAGCAGCCAAGGACAGGGAATCACCTACGAGCAGTACTTC
TRBJ2-7	TRBV5-1	.	.	CASSLGRLRGEQYF	TGCGCCAGCAGCTTAGGACGTCTTCGGGGCGAGCAGTACTTC
TRBJ2-5	TRBV9	.	.	CASSPWTEPTGTQYF	TGTGCCAGCAGCCCCTGGACCGAACCCACAGGGACCCAGTACTTC
TRBJ1-4	TRBV20-1	.	.	CSARDLQGYEKLFF	TGCAGTGCTAGAGATTTACAGGGTTATGAAAAACTGTTTTTT
TRBJ1-1	TRBV12-3/TRBV12-4	.	many	CASTLVGGGNTEAFF	TGTGCCAGCACCCTGGTGGGGGGAGGCAACACTGAAGCTTTCTTT
TRBJ1-1	TRBV11-1	TRBD1	few	CASSHNQVQGAKVTEAFF	TGTGCCAGCAGCCACAACCAGGTACAGGGGGCGAAGGTCACTGAAGCTTTCTTT
TRBJ2-7	TRBV5-5	.	once	CASSVRTVWDEQYF	TGTGCCAGCAGCGTGAGGACAGTTTGGGACGAGCAGTACTTC
TRBJ2-3	TRBV12-2	.	.	CASRFDLSSRGQISTDTQYF	TGTGCAAGTCGCTTCGATCTCTCTTCCCGGGGGCAGATAAGCACAGATACGCAGTATTTT
TRBJ1-3	TRBV5-1	TRBD1	.	CASSSRQGGGNTIYF	TGCGCCAGCAGCTCACGACAGGGAGGCGGAAACACCATATATTTT
TRBJ1-1	TRBV28	.	once	CASSKSDGNTEAFF	TGTGCCAGCAGCAAGTCGGACGGGAACACTGAAGCTTTCTTT
TRBJ1-5	TRBV6-5	.	.	CASSYGTAEPQHF	TGTGCCAGCAGTTATGGAACCGCCGAGCCCCAGCATTTT
TRBJ2-7	TRBV4-1	.	.	CASSQGGVHEQYF	TGCGCCAGCAGCCAAGGTGGGGTCCACGAGCAGTACTTC
TRBJ2-2	TRBV5-1	.	few	CASSSDPSGELFF	TGCGCCAGCAGCAGTGACCCGAGCGGGGAGCTGTTTTTT
TRBJ1-6	TRBV7-9	.	.	CASSGWGDNSPLHF	TGTGCCAGCAGCGGATGGGGGGACAATTCACCCCTCCACTTT
TRBJ1-5	TRBV7-8	TRBD1	.	CASSYFGLDRGHTPQHF	TGTGCCAGCAGCTATTTTGGACTCGACAGGGGTCATACGCCCCAGCATTTT
TRBJ1-1	TRBV10-3	.	.	CAISDGLGMNTEAFF	TGTGCCATCAGTGATGGTTTGGGCATGAACACTGAAGCTTTCTTT
TRBJ1-4	TRBV12-3/TRBV12-4	.	few	CASSFRAGSNEKLFF	TGTGCCAGCAGTTTTAGGGCAGGGTCTAATGAAAAACTGTTTTTT
TRBJ2-5	TRBV7-9	.	few	CASSFNPWGNQETQYF	TGTGCCAGCAGCTTTAACCCCTGGGGCAACCAAGAGACCCAGTACTTC
TRBJ1-2	TRBV6-1	.	.	CASRLSRRESQTNYGYTF	TGTGCCAGCCGTCTTTCCCGTAGGGAGTCCCAGACTAACTATGGCTACACCTTC